The rows below give T cell receptor beta chains drawn from one sample of a study of T cell responses to AZD1222 COVID-19 vaccine. Profiling relied on immunoSEQ multiplex PCR, and the TCRdb table lists in-frame clones only, not all of them. The repertoire holds about 110,000 clones, about 90% seen once, with 5.5% to 8% in the top ten. The specimen was peripheral blood, collected on day 0 of AZD1222 vaccination. Receptors were obtained from an adult in good health. Each CDR3 is given with its conserved first and last residue.

v_call cdr3_length cdr3_aa
TRBV7-6 16 CASSRDPQGSYNEQFF
TRBV9 18 CASSGPLAGGPSSDTQYF
TRBV5-1 15 CASSLGSPSDFEQFF
TRBV18 15 CASSPGESANYGYTF
TRBV5-6 13 CASSLNTNTEAFF
TRBV12-3/TRBV12-4 12 CASNFGGREAFF
TRBV6-5 16 CASSYISGTVLGGYTF
TRBV28 15 CASSLGTSGTDEQFF
TRBV7-9 14 CASSLGQGSDTQYF
TRBV10-2 14 CASGTSANTGELFF
TRBV2 14 CASSEGGQHQPQHF
TRBV5-1 13 CASSLVLGNTIYF
TRBV11-3 16 CASSFSGTVNTGELFF
TRBV5-1 14 CASSPSATNEKLFF
TRBV5-5 14 CASSLSLPTYEQYF
TRBV7-2 15 CASSSPPQTNEKLFF
TRBV6-6 17 CASSPRRLAGVYNEQFF
TRBV18 17 CASSPPRSAGKDNEQFF
TRBV27 17 CASSLGLAGGYAGELFF
TRBV4-3 15 CASSQVGQINEKLFF
TRBV5-6 13 CASSETVTYEQYF
TRBV29-1 12 CSAGGSNYGYTF
TRBV5-6 13 CASSFQYNSPLHF
TRBV2 13 CASSDEGRNEQFF
TRBV28 13 CASLLAGTGELFF
TRBV10-3 14 CAISETGWGEKLFF
TRBV6-1 16 CASSAGGAQNTGELFF
TRBV3-1/TRBV3-2 14 CASSQGFMNTEAFF
TRBV27 14 CASRNTDSSYEQYF
TRBV28 15 CASSFLDVSSYEQYF
TRBV5-1 14 CASSRQGEGTEAFF
TRBV5-1 16 CASSLVGVTSTDTQYF
TRBV4-2 15 CASSQEAGGSEKLFF
TRBV6-2/TRBV6-3 12 CASSFPLGGQFF
TRBV24-1 16 CATSDPGRETYNEQFF
TRBV27 16 CASSLRGVSSYNEQFF
TRBV23-1 15 CASVTNAGGGYGYTF
TRBV9 15 CASSNYRDGKHEQYF
TRBV19 13 CASSMRIQYEQYF
TRBV1 14 CTSSQGVPDRGAFF
TRBV4-1 11 CAAGLTDTQYF
TRBV5-4 17 CASSLAGVAGVGETQYF
TRBV5-4 16 CASSLGLAGATGELFF
TRBV5-6 15 CASSFRLTRGETQYF
TRBV11-1 14 CASSRGTGAYEQYF
TRBV11-2 16 CASSLDGGRLGSPLHF
TRBV18 18 CASSPRGLAGPTSYEQYF
TRBV30 16 CAWTSGAGGRNTEAFF
TRBV5-5 12 CASSVSGNTIYF
TRBV4-2 15 CASSQGGGKDDEQFF